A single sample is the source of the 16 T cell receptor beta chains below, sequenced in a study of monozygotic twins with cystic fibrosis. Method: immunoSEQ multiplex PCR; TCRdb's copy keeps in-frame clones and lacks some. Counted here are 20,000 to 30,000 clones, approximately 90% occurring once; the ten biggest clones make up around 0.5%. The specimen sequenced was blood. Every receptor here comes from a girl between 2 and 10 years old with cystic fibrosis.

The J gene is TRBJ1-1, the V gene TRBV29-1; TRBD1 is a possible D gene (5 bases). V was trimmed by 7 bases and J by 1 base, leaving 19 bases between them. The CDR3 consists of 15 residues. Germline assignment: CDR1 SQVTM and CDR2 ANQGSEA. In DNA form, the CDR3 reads TGCAGCGCCTGGAGGCTCGGGACCCGGAACACTGAAGCTTTCTTT. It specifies CSAWRLGTRNTEAFF. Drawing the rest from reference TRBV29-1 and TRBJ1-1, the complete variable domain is SAVISQKPSRDICQRGTSLTIQCQVDSQVTMMFWYRQQPGQSLTLIATANQGSEATYESGFVIDKFPISRPNLTFSTLTVSNMSPEDSSIYLCSAWRLGTRNTEAFFGQGTRLTVV.

The CDR3 DNA sequence: TGCAGCGTGGGGACAGGGAATGGCTACACCTTC. Translating gives CSVGTGNGYTF. This rearrangement joins TRBV29-1 to TRBJ1-2; 9 bases are shared with TRBD1. This CDR3 is 11 amino acids long. J lost 6 bases, V lost 6 bases, and 2 bases had no gene match. Germline CDR1 reads SQVTM; CDR2 reads ANQGSEA.

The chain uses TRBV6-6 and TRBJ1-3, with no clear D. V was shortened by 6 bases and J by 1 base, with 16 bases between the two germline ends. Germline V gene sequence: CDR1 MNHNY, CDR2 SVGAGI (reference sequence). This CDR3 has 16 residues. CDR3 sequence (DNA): TGTGCCAGCAGCCTACTATCTGCTGTTTCTGGAAACACCATATATTTT. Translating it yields CASSLLSAVSGNTIYF.

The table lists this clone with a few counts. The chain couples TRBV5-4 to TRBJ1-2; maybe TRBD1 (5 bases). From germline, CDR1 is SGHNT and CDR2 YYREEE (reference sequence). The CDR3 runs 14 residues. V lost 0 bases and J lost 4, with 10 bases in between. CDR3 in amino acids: CASSLGGAPYGYTF. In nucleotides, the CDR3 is TGTGCCAGCAGCTTGGGTGGGGCCCCCTATGGCTACACCTTC.

The CDR3 reads CASSLGDHEQYF. For the CDR3, the DNA is TGTGCCAGCAGCCTGGGAGACCACGAGCAGTACTTC. The chain has TRBV7-6 and TRBJ2-7; D possibly corresponds to TRBD2 (5 bases). CDR3 length equals 12 residues. Germline CDR1 is SGHVS and CDR2 is FNYEAQ. With 5 bases removed from V and 5 bases from J, the gap between germline ends came to 10 bases.

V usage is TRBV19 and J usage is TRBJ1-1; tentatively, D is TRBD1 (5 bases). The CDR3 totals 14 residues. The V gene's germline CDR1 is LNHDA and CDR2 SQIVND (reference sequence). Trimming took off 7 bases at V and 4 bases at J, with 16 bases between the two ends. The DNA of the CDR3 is TGTGCCAGTATCCACGGGACGGGGGGCACTGAAGCTTTCTTT. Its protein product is CASIHGTGGTEAFF.

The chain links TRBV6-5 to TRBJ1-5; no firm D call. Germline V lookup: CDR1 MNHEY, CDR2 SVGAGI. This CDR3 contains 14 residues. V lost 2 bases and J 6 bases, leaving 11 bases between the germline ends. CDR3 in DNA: TGTGCCAGCAGTTACCAGCCAGGCCTTCAGCCCCAGCATTTT. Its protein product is CASSYQPGLQPQHF.

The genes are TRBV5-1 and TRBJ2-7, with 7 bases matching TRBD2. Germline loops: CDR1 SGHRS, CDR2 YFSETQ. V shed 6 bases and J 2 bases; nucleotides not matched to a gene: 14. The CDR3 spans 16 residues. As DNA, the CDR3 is TGCGCCAGCACCGCCTACGGGGCGGGGGTCCCCTACGAGCAGTACTTC. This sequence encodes CASTAYGAGVPYEQYF.

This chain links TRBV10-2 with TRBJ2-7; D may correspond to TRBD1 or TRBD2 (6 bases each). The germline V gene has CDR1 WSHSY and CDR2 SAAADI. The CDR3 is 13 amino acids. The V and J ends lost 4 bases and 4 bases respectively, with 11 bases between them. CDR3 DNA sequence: TGCGCCAGCAGTGGGGGGGCCGCATACGAGCAGTACTTC. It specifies CASSGGAAYEQYF.

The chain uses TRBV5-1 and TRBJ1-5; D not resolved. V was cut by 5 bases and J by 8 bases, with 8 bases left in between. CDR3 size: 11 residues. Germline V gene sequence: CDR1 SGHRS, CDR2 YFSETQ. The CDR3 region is CASSDEEPQHF. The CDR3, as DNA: TGCGCCAGCAGTGACGAGGAGCCCCAGCATTTT.

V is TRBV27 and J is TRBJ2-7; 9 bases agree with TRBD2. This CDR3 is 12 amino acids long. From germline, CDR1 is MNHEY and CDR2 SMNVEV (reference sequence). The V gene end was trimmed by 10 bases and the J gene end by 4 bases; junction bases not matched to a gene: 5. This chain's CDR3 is CATTSGLYEQYF. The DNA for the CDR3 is TGTGCCACAACTAGCGGGTTGTACGAGCAGTACTTC.

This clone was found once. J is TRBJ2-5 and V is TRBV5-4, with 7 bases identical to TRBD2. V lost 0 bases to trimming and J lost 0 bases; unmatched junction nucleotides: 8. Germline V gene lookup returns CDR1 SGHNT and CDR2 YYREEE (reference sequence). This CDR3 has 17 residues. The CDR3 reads CASSLGVGTTDQETQYF. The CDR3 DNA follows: TGTGCCAGCAGCTTGGGGGTAGGGACTACCGACCAAGAGACCCAGTACTTC.

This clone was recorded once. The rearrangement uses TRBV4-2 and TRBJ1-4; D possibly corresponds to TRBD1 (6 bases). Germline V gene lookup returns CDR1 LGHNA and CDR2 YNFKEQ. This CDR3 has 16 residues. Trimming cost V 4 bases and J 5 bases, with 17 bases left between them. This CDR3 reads CASSLRWGRVNEKLFF. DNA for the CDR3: TGTGCCAGCAGCCTGCGTTGGGGGCGAGTAAATGAAAAACTGTTTTTT.

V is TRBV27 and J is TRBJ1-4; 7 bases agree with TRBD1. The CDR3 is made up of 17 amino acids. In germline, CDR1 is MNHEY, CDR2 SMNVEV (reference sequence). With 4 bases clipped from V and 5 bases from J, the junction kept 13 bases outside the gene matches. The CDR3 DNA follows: TGTGCCAGCAGTTGGGACAGTCTAGCACTCGTAAATGAAAAACTGTTTTTT. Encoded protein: CASSWDSLALVNEKLFF. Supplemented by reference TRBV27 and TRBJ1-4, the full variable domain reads EAQVTQNPRYLITVTGKKLTVTCSQNMNHEYMSWYRQDPGLGLRQIYYSMNVEVTDKGDVPEGYKVSRKEKRNFPLILESPSPNQTSLYFCASSWDSLALVNEKLFFGSGTQLSVL.

CDR3 loop: CASSDLHRGLGYTF. The CDR3 DNA reads TGTGCCAGCAGTGATCTCCACAGGGGGCTTGGCTACACCTTC. The chain has TRBV2 and TRBJ1-2, with 9 bases matching TRBD1. CDR3 length: 14 residues. Germline values: CDR1 SNHLY, CDR2 FYNNEI. J gave up 7 bases and V 3 bases, and 6 bases lay outside the gene matches.

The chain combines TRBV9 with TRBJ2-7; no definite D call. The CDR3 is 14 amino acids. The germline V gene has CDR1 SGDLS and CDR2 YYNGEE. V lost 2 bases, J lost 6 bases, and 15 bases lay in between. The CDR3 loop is CASSVLEGIGEQYF. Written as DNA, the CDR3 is TGTGCCAGCAGCGTCCTAGAAGGGATCGGCGAGCAGTACTTC.